Described below is a single T cell receptor beta chain sequence and its context. Its antigen is as yet unknown. V was cut by 5 bases and J by 2 bases, with 14 bases left in between. Looked up from germline, CDR1 is ENHRY and CDR2 is SYGVKD. The CDR3 spans 15 residues. This sample is drawn from a study of cytomegalovirus exposure and HLA in healthy donors. Notes on the study in general: A later analysis found first-cohort TCR clusters tended to co-occur in the 110 or so validation repertoires. Cytomegalovirus-associated TCR beta chains were listed, numbering 150 to 200. The classifier, whose performance was assessed in both the original and validation cohorts, reportedly diagnosed cytomegalovirus status with high specificity and sensitivity. Rarity characterized most TCR sequences, yet some public TCRs appeared in many donors.

Method: immunoSEQ multiplex PCR; TCRdb's copy keeps in-frame clones and lacks some. The profile shows around 300,000 clones, just over 85% of them singletons. Sample: PBMCs. The V and J genes are TRBV10-3 and TRBJ2-3, with TRBD1 as a possible D gene (6 bases). This TCR was sampled from a woman aged 18-30 years in good health and CMV-seronegative. The CDR3 coding sequence is TGTGCCATCAGTCCGGACAGAACATACACAGATACGCAGTATTTT. Protein product: CAISPDRTYTDTQYF.